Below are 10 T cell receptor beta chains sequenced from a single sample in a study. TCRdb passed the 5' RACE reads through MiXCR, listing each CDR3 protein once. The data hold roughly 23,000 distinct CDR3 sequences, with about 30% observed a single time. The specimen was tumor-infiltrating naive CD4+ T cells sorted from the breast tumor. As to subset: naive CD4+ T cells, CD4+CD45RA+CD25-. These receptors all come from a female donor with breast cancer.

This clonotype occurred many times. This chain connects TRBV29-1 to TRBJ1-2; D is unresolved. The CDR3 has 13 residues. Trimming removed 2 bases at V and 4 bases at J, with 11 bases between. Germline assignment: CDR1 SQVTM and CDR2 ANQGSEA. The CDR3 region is CSVERPGSYGYTF. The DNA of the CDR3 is TGCAGCGTTGAAAGGCCGGGTTCCTATGGCTACACCTTC.

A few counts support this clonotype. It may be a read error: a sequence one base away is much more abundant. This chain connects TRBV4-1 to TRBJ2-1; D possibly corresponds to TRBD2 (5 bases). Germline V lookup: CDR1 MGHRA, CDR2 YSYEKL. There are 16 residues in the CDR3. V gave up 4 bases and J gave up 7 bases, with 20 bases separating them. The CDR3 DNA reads TGCGCCAGCAGCCTCACCCGGGGTAGCAGTGGGAATGAGCAGTTCTTC. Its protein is CASSLTRGSSGNEQFF.

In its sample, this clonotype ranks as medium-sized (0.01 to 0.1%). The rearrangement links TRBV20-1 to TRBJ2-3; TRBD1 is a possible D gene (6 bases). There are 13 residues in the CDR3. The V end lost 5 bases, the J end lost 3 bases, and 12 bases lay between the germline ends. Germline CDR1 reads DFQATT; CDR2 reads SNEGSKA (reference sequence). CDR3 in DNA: TGCAGTGCTCCCAGGGGCGGGACAGATACGCAGTATTTT. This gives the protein CSAPRGGTDTQYF.

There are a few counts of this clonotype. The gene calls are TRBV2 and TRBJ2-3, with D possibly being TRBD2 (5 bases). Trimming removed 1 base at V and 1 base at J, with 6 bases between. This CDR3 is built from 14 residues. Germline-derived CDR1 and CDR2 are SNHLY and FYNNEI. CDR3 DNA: TGTGCCAGCAGTGAAGGGACTGGCACAGATACGCAGTATTTT. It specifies CASSEGTGTDTQYF.

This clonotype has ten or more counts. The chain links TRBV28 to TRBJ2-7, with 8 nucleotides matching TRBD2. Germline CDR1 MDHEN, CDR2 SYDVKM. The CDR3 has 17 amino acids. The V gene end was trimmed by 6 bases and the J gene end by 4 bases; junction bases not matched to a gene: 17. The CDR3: CASSGGARDGKIYEQYF. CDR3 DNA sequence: TGTGCCAGCAGCGGGGGGGCTCGGGACGGCAAAATTTACGAGCAGTACTTC.

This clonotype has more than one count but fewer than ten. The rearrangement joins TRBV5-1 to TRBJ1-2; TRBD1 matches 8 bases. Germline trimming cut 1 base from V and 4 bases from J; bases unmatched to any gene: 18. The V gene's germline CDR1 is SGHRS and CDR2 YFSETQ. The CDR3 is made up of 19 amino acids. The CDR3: CASSLPDTGGALTRYGYTF. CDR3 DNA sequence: TGCGCCAGCAGCTTGCCGGACACAGGGGGTGCCCTTACTCGCTATGGCTACACCTTC.

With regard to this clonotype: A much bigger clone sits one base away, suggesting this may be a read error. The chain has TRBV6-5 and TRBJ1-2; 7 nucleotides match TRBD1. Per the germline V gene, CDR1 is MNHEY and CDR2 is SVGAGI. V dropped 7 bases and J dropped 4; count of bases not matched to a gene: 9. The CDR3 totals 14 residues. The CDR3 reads CASKGAGESYGYTF. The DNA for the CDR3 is TGTGCCAGCAAGGGGGCAGGGGAAAGCTATGGCTACACCTTC.

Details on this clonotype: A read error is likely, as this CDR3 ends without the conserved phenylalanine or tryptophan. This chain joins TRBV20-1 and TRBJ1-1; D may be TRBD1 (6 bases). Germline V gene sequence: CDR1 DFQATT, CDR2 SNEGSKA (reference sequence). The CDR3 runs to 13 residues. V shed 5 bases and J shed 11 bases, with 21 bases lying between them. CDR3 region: CSALDRTEFRAFI. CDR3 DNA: TGCAGTGCTCTTGACAGGACCGAGTTCAGGGCTTTCATT.

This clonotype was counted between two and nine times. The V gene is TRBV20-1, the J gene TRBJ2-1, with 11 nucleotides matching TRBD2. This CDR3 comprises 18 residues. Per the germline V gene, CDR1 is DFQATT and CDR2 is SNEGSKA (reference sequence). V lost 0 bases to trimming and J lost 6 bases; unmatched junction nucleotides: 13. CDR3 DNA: TGCAGTGCTAGAGAACCCCCTAGCGGGAGGAGGGACCCCAATGAGCAGTTCTTC. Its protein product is CSAREPPSGRRDPNEQFF.

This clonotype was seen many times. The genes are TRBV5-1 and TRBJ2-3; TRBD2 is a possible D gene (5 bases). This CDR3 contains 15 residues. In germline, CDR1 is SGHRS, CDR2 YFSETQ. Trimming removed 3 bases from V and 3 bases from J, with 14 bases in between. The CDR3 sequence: CASSSLLGSTDTQYF. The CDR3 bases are TGCGCCAGCAGCTCCCTCCTAGGGAGTACAGATACGCAGTATTTT.